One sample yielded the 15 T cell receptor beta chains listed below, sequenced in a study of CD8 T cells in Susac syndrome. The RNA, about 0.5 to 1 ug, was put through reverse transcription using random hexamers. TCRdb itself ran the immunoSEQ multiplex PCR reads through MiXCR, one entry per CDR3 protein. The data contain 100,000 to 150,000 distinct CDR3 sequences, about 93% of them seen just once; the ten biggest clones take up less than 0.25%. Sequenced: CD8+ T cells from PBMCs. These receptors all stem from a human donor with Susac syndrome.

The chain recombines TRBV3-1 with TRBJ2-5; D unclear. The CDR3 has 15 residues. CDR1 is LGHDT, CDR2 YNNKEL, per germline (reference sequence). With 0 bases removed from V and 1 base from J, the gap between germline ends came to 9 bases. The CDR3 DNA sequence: TGTGCCAGCAGCCAAGATCGGGCCGCCCAAGAGACCCAGTACTTC. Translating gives CASSQDRAAQETQYF.

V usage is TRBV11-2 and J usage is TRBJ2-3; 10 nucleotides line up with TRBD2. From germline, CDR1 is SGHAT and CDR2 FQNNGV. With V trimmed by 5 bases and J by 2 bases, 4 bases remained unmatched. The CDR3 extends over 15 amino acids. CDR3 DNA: TGTGCCAGCAGCCGCCTAGCGGGGGCCACAGATACGCAGTATTTT. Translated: CASSRLAGATDTQYF.

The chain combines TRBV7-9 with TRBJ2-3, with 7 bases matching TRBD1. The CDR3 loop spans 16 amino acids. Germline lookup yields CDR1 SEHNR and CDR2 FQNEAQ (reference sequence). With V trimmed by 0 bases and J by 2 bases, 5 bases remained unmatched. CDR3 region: CASSLALGTVTDTQYF. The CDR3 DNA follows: TGTGCCAGCAGCTTAGCTCTTGGGACAGTCACAGATACGCAGTATTTT.

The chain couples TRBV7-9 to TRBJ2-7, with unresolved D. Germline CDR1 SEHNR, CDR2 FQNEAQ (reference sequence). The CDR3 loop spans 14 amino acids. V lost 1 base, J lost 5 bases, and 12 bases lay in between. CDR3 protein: CASSLGGLLDEQYF. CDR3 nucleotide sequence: TGTGCCAGCAGCTTAGGAGGCTTGCTTGACGAGCAGTACTTC. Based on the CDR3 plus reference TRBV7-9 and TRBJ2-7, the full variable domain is DTGVSQNPRHKITKRGQNVTFRCDPISEHNRLYWYRQTLGQGPEFLTYFQNEAQLEKSRLLSDRFSAERPKGSFSTLEIQRTEQGDSAMYLCASSLGGLLDEQYFGPGTRLTVT.

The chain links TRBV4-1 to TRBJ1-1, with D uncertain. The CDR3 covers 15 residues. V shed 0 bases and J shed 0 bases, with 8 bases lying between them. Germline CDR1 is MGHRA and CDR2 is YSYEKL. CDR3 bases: TGCGCCAGCAGCCAAGACTCCCGGCTGAACACTGAAGCTTTCTTT. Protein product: CASSQDSRLNTEAFF.

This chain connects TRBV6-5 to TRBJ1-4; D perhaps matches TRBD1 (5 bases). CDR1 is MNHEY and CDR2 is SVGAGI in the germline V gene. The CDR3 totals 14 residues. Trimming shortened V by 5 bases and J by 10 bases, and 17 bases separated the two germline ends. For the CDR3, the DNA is TGTGCCAGCAGTCCACTCCAGTGGGGGGGAAAACTGTTTTTT. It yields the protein CASSPLQWGGKLFF.

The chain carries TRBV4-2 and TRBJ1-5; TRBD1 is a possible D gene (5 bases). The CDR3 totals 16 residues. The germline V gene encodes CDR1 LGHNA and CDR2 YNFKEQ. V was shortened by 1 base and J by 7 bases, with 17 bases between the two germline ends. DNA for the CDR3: TGTGCCAGCAGCCAAGGGGAGGGAATGGGGCGGCAGCCCCAGCATTTT. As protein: CASSQGEGMGRQPQHF.

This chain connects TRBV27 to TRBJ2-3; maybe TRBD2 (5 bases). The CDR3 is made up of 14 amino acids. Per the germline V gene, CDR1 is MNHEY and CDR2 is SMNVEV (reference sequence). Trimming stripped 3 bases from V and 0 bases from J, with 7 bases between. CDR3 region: CASSFGSSTDTQYF. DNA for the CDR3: TGTGCCAGCAGTTTTGGGAGTAGCACAGATACGCAGTATTTT.

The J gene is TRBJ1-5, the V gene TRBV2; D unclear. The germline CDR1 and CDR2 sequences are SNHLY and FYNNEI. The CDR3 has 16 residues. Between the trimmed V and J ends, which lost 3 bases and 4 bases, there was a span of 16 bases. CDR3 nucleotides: TGTGCCAGCAGTGACCTCCGCCCGGGTAGAAATCAGCCCCAGCATTTT. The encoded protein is CASSDLRPGRNQPQHF.

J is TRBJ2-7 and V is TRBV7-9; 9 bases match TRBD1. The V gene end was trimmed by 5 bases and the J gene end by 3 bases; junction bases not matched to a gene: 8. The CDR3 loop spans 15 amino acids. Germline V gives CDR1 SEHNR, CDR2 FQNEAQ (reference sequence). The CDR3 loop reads CASSTSQGADYEQYF. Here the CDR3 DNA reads TGTGCCAGCAGCACATCACAGGGGGCTGACTACGAGCAGTACTTC.

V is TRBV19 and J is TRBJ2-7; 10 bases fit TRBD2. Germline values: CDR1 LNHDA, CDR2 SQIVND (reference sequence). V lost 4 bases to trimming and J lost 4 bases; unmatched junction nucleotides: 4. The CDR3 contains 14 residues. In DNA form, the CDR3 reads TGTGCCAGTAGTACCGGACTAGCGGATTACGAGCAGTACTTC. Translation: CASSTGLADYEQYF. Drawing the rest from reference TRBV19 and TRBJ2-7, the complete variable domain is DGGITQSPKYLFRKEGQNVTLSCEQNLNHDAMYWYRQDPGQGLRLIYYSQIVNDFQKGDIAEGYSVSREKKESFPLTVTSAQKNPTAFYLCASSTGLADYEQYFGPGTRLTVT.

This CDR3 reads CAWTLTSGYNEQFF. The CDR3 DNA is TGTGCCTGGACCCTGACTAGCGGGTACAATGAGCAGTTCTTC. The genes are TRBV30 and TRBJ2-1; TRBD2 matches at 10 bases. The CDR3 is made up of 14 amino acids. The junction had 4 bases not matched to a gene; V was cut back by 4 bases and J by 4 bases. Germline V gives CDR1 GTSNPN, CDR2 SVGIG (reference sequence).

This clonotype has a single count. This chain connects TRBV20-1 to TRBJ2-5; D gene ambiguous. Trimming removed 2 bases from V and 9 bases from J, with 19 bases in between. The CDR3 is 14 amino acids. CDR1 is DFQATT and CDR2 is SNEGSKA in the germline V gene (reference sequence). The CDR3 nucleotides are TGCAGTGCTAGATGCAGACGGGCCCCAAAGGCCCAGTACTTC. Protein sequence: CSARCRRAPKAQYF.

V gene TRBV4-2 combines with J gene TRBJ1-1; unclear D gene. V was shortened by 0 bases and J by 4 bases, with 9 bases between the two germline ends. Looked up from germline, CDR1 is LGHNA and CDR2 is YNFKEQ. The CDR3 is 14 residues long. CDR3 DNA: TGTGCCAGCAGCCAAGATTTGATGGGCACTGAAGCTTTCTTT. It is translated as CASSQDLMGTEAFF.

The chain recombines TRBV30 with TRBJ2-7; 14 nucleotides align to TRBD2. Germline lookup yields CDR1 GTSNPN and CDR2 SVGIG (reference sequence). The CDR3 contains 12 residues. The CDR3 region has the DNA TGTGGACTAGCGGGAGGGCAGCACGAGCAGTACTTC. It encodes CGLAGGQHEQYF.